The 30 T cell receptor beta chains given below trace back to one sample, sequenced in a study of glioma-infiltrating T cells. TCR alpha and beta CDR3 regions were amplified from RNA using iRepertoire nested multiplex PCR. TCRdb processed the multiplex PCR reads anew with MiXCR; each CDR3 protein has one entry. Of about 93,000 distinct CDR3 sequences listed, approximately 39% were seen once; the top ten hold 35% to 45%. Sequences were obtained from glioma tissue, nonneoplastic brain tissue, or PBMCs (not recorded which). All receptors derive from a human donor with low-grade glioma or glioblastoma, undergoing nonglioma brain surgery, or in good health (not recorded which).

A remark on this clonotype: This CDR3 is missing its conserved last phenylalanine or tryptophan, likely due to a read error. It is unclear where the CDR3 begins or ends on the DNA, so no DNA is shown, and the CDR3 is as TCRdb lists it. V gene TRBV6-2 or TRBV6-3 combines with J gene TRBJ1-1. Germline V gives CDR1 MNHEY, CDR2 SVGEGT. The CDR3 spans 9 residues, counting both ends. The CDR3: CASSYSTSG.

The chain links TRBV7-9 to TRBJ1-1; D perhaps matches TRBD1 (6 bases). Germline lookup yields CDR1 SEHNR and CDR2 FQNEAQ (reference sequence). The CDR3 runs to 14 residues. In DNA, the CDR3 is TGTGACAGTCGACAGGACACGATGAACACTGAAGCTTTCTTT. Amino acid sequence: CDSRQDTMNTEAFF.

This clonotype was found many times. This CDR3 reads CSVTQGTSGRYDEQFF. The CDR3, as DNA: TGCAGTGTCACCCAGGGGACTAGCGGGAGATATGATGAGCAGTTCTTC. The J gene is TRBJ2-1, the V gene TRBV20-1, with 14 nucleotides matching TRBD2. Trimming took 7 bases from V and 8 from J; bases not matched to a gene: 13. Germline CDR1 DFQATT, CDR2 SNEGSKA (reference sequence). The CDR3 covers 16 residues.

In regard to this clonotype: A much more abundant neighbour one base away suggests this may be a read error. V gene TRBV4-2 combines with J gene TRBJ2-1, with a tentative D call TRBD1 (6 bases). From germline, CDR1 is LGHNA and CDR2 YNFKEQ. The CDR3 loop spans 14 amino acids. The CDR3 reads CASSVGTFADELFF. The CDR3 DNA reads as TGTGCCAGCAGCGTCGGGACATTCGCCGATGAGCTGTTCTTC.

In the case of this clonotype: One end of the junction does not line up with germline, which may come from a read error. The gene calls are TRBV6-1 and TRBJ1-5; no definite D call. This CDR3 has 10 amino acids. Germline V lookup: CDR1 MNHNS, CDR2 SASEGT. As DNA, the CDR3 is TGTGCCGGCGGGAATCAGCCACAGCATTTT. It is translated as CAGGNQPQHF.

This clonotype appeared many times. The V gene is TRBV7-9, the J gene TRBJ2-7; D is possibly TRBD2 (5 bases). Trimming removed 0 bases from V and 5 bases from J, with 14 bases in between. The CDR3 consists of 15 residues. CDR1 is SEHNR, CDR2 FQNEAQ, per germline (reference sequence). This CDR3 reads CASSLAQGGLDEQYF. The DNA for the CDR3 is TGTGCCAGCAGCTTAGCGCAAGGAGGTCTTGACGAGCAGTACTTC.

Turning to this clonotype: A much larger clone is a single base away; this may be a read error. This rearrangement joins TRBV3-1 to TRBJ2-2; D gene unclear. The CDR3 totals 15 residues. Germline V CDR1 and CDR2: LGHDT, YNNKEL (reference sequence). CDR3 nucleotide sequence: TGTGGCAGCAGCCAAAATCAGGTTTACACCGGGGAGCTGTTTTTT. Protein sequence: CGSSQNQVYTGELFF. The whole variable domain, remainder taken from reference TRBV3-1 and TRBJ2-2, is DTAVSQTPKYLVTQMGNDKSIKCEQNLGHDTMYWYKQDSKKFLKIMFSYNNKELIINETVPNRFSPKSPDKAHLNLHINSLELGDSAVYFCGSSQNQVYTGELFFGEGSRLTVL.

This clonotype was found many times. The chain is built from TRBV12-3 or TRBV12-4 and TRBJ1-3, with 7 bases that match TRBD1. The CDR3 length is 14 residues. With V trimmed by 6 bases and J by 0 bases, 2 bases remained unmatched. CDR3 amino acids: CASRTGASGNTIYF. CDR3 nucleotide sequence: TGTGCCAGCAGAACAGGGGCCTCTGGAAACACCATATATTTT.

By frequency in the sample, this clonotype is medium-sized (0.01 to 0.1%). This sequence joins TRBV5-4 and TRBJ1-5, with a tentative D call TRBD1 (6 bases). CDR3 length: 14 residues. Germline V gene lookup returns CDR1 SGHNT and CDR2 YYREEE (reference sequence). V was clipped by 2 bases and J by 3 bases, with 9 bases between them. CDR3 sequence (DNA): TGTGCCAGCAGCTTCGGGACAAACAATCAGCCCCAGCATTTT. Translation gives CASSFGTNNQPQHF.

In this sample, this clonotype turned up many times. The rearrangement joins TRBV7-8 to TRBJ2-3; D is ambiguous. V was trimmed by 0 bases and J by 8 bases, leaving 6 bases between them. The germline V gene has CDR1 SGHVS and CDR2 FQNEAQ. CDR3 length: 12 residues. The CDR3 sequence is CASSLARSTQYF. In nucleotides, the CDR3 is TGTGCCAGCAGCTTAGCGAGGAGTACGCAGTATTTT.

The chain recombines TRBV2 with TRBJ1-2, with TRBD1 as a possible D gene (5 bases). There are 14 residues in the CDR3. V lost 8 bases and J 11 bases, leaving 24 bases between the germline ends. Germline CDR1 SNHLY, CDR2 FYNNEI. CDR3 coding DNA: TGTGCCAGCTTCATCGCAGGGCTAAGCTATAGATACACCTTC. This codes for CASFIAGLSYRYTF.

This clonotype was observed many times. The chain is built from TRBV20-1 and TRBJ1-5; 8 bases fit TRBD1. The trim removed 5 bases at V and 3 bases at J, leaving 9 bases unmatched. CDR3 length equals 15 residues. Per germline, CDR1 DFQATT and CDR2 SNEGSKA (reference sequence). This CDR3 is CSAANRQGPNQPQHF. The CDR3 coding sequence is TGCAGTGCTGCGAACCGACAGGGGCCCAATCAGCCCCAGCATTTT.

In this sample, this clonotype turned up once. A much larger clone differs from this one at a single base, so this may be a read error. V usage is TRBV19 and J usage is TRBJ1-2, with TRBD1 as a possible D gene (6 bases). The CDR3 sequence is 13 residues long. CDR1 is LNHDA, CDR2 SQIVND, per germline (reference sequence). Trimming removed 9 bases at V and 5 bases at J, with 16 bases between. Here the CDR3 reads CASEAQGSYGYTF. Written as DNA, the CDR3 is TGTGCCAGCGAAGCACAGGGTTCTTATGGCTACACCTTC.

This clonotype has a single count. Possible read error: a much larger clone is one base away. The CDR3 coding sequence is TGTGCCAGTACACCGGCGGGAGTTCAAAATTCACCCCTCCACTTT. Its translation: CASTPAGVQNSPLHF. The chain uses TRBV18 and TRBJ1-6; unclear D gene. The germline CDR1 and CDR2 sequences are KGHSH and LQKENI. Trimming stripped 9 bases from V and 7 bases from J, with 19 bases between. This CDR3 is built from 15 residues. Using reference TRBV18 and TRBJ1-6 for the parts outside the CDR3, the full variable domain is NAGVMQNPRHLVRRRGQEARLRCSPMKGHSHVYWYRQLPEEGLKFMVYLQKENIIDESGMPKERFSAEFPKEGPSILRIQQVVRGDSAAYFCASTPAGVQNSPLHFGNGTRLTVT.

This clonotype was seen repeatedly, ten times or more. The J gene is TRBJ2-7, the V gene TRBV11-2; D not certain. V gave up 5 bases and J gave up 2 bases, with 7 bases separating them. Germline V CDR1 and CDR2: SGHAT, FQNNGV. CDR3 size: 12 residues. For the CDR3, the DNA is TGTGCCAGCAGCCTCCTTACCTACGAGCAGTACTTC. Protein product: CASSLLTYEQYF.

J is TRBJ2-7 and V is TRBV5-6; 7 bases are shared with TRBD1. Germline V gives CDR1 SGHDT, CDR2 YYEEEE. The CDR3 is 14 amino acids. The V and J ends lost 6 bases and 0 bases, in that order; junction bases with no gene match: 6. The CDR3 spells CASTPRDSSYEQYF. The CDR3 DNA sequence: TGTGCCAGCACCCCTCGGGACAGCTCCTACGAGCAGTACTTC.

Points on this clonotype: A read error may be the cause here, since a much bigger clone is one base away. The chain links TRBV12-3 or TRBV12-4 to TRBJ2-3; D not certain. The J call may be faulty, since TRBJ1-5 better matches the DNA end. This CDR3 comprises 12 residues. Here the CDR3 reads CASSLRIDTQHF. The DNA of the CDR3 is TGTGCCAGCAGTTTACGGATTGATACGCAGCATTTT.

This clonotype came up many times. The chain uses TRBV7-2 and TRBJ1-5; possible D gene TRBD1, 6 bases. The CDR3 covers 13 residues. The ends were cut back, 4 bases at V and 11 bases at J, with 15 bases in the middle. CDR1 SGHTA and CDR2 FQGNSA come from the germline V gene. As DNA, the CDR3 is TGTGCCAGCAGCTCCCTGGGGGGCGTATCCCAGCATTTT. Translating it yields CASSSLGGVSQHF. The full variable domain, with the rest looked up from reference TRBV7-2 and TRBJ1-5, is GAGVSQSPSNKVTEKGKDVELRCDPISGHTALYWYRQSLGQGLEFLIYFQGNSAPDKSGLPSDRFSAERTGGSVSTLTIQRTQQEDSAVYLCASSSLGGVSQHFGDGTRLSIL.

Ten or more counts support this clonotype. The chain links TRBV12-3 or TRBV12-4 to TRBJ2-7; tentative D call: TRBD2 (5 bases). CDR3 length: 13 residues. Trimming removed 6 bases at V and 5 bases at J, with 14 bases between. CDR3 sequence: CASSYRGSHEQYF. Written as DNA, the CDR3 is TGTGCCAGCAGCTACCGGGGAAGCCACGAGCAGTACTTC.

This clonotype was seen ten or more times. This chain joins TRBV18 and TRBJ2-5; 8 bases agree with TRBD2. The germline V gene has CDR1 KGHSH and CDR2 LQKENI. This CDR3 has 14 amino acids. V was clipped by 6 bases and J by 2 bases; unmatched bases: 5. The CDR3 DNA is TGTGCCAGCTCGCCGGGGGGGCGACAAGAGACCCAGTACTTC. It is translated as CASSPGGRQETQYF.

The chain carries TRBV29-1 and TRBJ2-2; tentative D call: TRBD2 (6 bases). V dropped 4 bases and J dropped 7 bases, with 10 bases sitting between them. This CDR3 contains 12 residues. The germline gives CDR1 SQVTM, CDR2 ANQGSEA. Here the CDR3 reads CSVAAGIGELFF. The CDR3 DNA reads as TGCAGCGTTGCGGCGGGAATCGGGGAGCTGTTTTTT.

This clonotype was found many times. The junction shows a germline mismatch at one end, possibly a read error. The rearrangement links TRBV29-1 to TRBJ1-5; D uncertain. CDR3 length: 13 amino acids. Per the germline V gene, CDR1 is SQVTM and CDR2 is ANQGSEA. This CDR3 is CSVGGQSNQPRHF. The CDR3 nucleotides are TGCAGCGTTGGAGGTCAGAGCAATCAGCCCCGGCATTTT.

In regard to this clonotype: A read error may explain this, as a much larger clone is one base away. The rearrangement joins TRBV18 to TRBJ2-5, with D possibly TRBD1 on 5 matching bases. The CDR3 sequence is 16 residues long. V lost 4 bases and J 1 base, leaving 16 bases between the germline ends. Germline CDR1 reads KGHSH; CDR2 reads LQKENI. CDR3: CASSQLRAGPQETQYF. In DNA, the CDR3 is TGTGCCAGCTCACAACTCCGAGCAGGGCCCCAAGAGACCCAGTACTTC.

In the case of this clonotype: A much larger clone is a single base away; this may be a read error. The chain uses TRBV7-9 and TRBJ2-7, with D perhaps matching TRBD1 (7 bases). CDR1 SEHNR and CDR2 FQNEAQ come from the germline V gene (reference sequence). CDR3 length: 14 residues. The V end was cut by 5 bases, the J end by 4 bases, with 15 bases between. The CDR3 sequence: CASSRRGHEYEQYF. Here the CDR3 DNA reads TGTGCCAGCAGCCGGAGGGGGCACGAATACGAGCAGTACTTC.

J is TRBJ2-1 and V is TRBV7-9; 7 nucleotides match TRBD2. Germline-derived CDR1 and CDR2 are SEHNR and FQNEAQ (reference sequence). The CDR3 is 16 residues long. The ends lost 8 bases at V and 5 bases at J; junction bases unmatched: 15. CDR3 in amino acids: CASGSGLVGIDNEQFF. CDR3 bases: TGTGCCAGCGGCAGTGGACTAGTGGGAATTGACAATGAGCAGTTCTTC.

Ten or more counts support this clonotype. CDR3 loop: CASATQGGQTQYF. DNA of the CDR3: TGTGCCAGTGCCACTCAGGGCGGTCAGACCCAGTACTTC. The chain couples TRBV19 to TRBJ2-5; the D gene is possibly TRBD1 (5 bases). V lost 8 bases, J lost 6 bases, and 16 bases lay in between. This CDR3 has 13 amino acids. The germline CDR1 and CDR2 sequences are LNHDA and SQIVND (reference sequence).

This clonotype was counted ten times or more. The chain's CDR3 is CASRGRDSPYEQYF. The DNA of the CDR3 is TGCGCCAGCAGAGGTAGGGACTCGCCCTACGAGCAGTACTTC. The rearrangement uses TRBV10-1 and TRBJ2-7; the D gene is possibly TRBD2 (6 bases). Deletions cut 6 bases from V and 2 bases from J, with 14 bases between. The germline gives CDR1 WNHNN, CDR2 SYGVQD (reference sequence). CDR3 length equals 14 residues.

This clonotype was detected many times. This sequence joins TRBV4-1 and TRBJ2-3; 13 bases align to TRBD2. The germline V gene encodes CDR1 MGHRA and CDR2 YSYEKL. The length of the CDR3 is 17 residues. Trimming at V came to 3 bases and at J to 5 bases, leaving 8 bases not matched to a gene. Written as DNA, the CDR3 is TGCGCCAGCAGCCAGCTAACTAGCGGGGGGGCCGGAGATACGCAGTATTTT. Its protein product is CASSQLTSGGAGDTQYF.

At least ten counts were recorded for this clonotype. This chain uses TRBV7-2 with TRBJ2-1; the match to TRBD2 covers 9 bases. V gave up 5 bases and J gave up 4 bases; unmatched junction bases: 9. Germline V lookup: CDR1 SGHTA, CDR2 FQGNSA. There are 16 residues in the CDR3. The CDR3 sequence is CASSRTGTSRYNEQFF. The DNA for the CDR3 is TGTGCCAGCAGCCGCACCGGGACTAGCAGATACAATGAGCAGTTCTTC.

The CDR3 is CASGLGSYNEQFF. The DNA of the CDR3 is TGTGCCAGCGGGTTGGGATCTTACAATGAGCAGTTCTTC. The gene calls are TRBV6-5 and TRBJ2-1; D gene uncertain. V lost 8 bases and J 4 bases, leaving 12 bases between the germline ends. This CDR3 contains 13 residues. Germline loops: CDR1 MNHEY, CDR2 SVGAGI.